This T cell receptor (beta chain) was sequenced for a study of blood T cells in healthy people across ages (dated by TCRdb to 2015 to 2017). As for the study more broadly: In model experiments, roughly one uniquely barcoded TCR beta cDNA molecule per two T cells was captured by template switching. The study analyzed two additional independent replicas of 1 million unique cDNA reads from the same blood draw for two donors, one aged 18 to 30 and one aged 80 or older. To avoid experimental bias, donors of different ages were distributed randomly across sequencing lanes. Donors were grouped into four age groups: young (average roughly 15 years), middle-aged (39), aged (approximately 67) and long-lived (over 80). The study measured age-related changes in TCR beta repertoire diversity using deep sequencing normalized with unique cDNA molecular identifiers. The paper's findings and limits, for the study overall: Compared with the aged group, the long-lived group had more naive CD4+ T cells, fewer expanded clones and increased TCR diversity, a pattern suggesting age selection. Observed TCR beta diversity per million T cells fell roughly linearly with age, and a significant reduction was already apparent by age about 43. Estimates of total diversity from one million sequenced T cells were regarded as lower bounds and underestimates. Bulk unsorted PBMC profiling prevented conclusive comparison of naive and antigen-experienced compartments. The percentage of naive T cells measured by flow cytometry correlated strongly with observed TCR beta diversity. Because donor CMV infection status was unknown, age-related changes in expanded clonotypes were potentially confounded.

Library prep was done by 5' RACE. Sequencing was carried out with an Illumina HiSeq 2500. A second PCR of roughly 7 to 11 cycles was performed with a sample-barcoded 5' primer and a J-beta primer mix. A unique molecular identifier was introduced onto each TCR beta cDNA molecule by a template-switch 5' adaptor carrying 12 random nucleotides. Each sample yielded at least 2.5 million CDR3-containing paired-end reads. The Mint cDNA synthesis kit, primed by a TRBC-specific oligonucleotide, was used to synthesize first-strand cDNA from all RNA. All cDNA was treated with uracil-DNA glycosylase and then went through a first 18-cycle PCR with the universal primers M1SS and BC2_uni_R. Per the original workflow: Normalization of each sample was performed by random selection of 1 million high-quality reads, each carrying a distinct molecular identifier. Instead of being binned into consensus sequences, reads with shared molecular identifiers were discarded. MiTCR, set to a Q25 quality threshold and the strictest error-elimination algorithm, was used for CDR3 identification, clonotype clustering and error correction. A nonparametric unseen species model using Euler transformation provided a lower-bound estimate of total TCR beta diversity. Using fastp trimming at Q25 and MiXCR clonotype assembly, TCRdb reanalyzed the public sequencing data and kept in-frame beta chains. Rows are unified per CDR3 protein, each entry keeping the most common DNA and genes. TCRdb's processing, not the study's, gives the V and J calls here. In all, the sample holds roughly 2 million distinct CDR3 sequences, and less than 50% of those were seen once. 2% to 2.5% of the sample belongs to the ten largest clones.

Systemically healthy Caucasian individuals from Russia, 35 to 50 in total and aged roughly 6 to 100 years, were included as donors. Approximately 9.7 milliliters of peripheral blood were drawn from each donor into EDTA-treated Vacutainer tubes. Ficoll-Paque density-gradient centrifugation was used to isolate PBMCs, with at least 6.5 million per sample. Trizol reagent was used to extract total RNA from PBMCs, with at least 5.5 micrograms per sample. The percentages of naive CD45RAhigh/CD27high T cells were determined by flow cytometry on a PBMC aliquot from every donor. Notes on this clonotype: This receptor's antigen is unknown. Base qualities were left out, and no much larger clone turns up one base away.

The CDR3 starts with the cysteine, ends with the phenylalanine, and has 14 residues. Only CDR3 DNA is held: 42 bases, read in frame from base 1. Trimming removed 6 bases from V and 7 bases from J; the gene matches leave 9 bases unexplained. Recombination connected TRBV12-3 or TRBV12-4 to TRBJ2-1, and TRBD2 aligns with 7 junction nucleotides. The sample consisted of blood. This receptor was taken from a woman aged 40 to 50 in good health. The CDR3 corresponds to CASRGGTSGNEQFF. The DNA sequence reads TGTGCCAGCAGGGGGGGGACTTCGGGGAATGAGCAGTTCTTC.